This T cell receptor (beta chain) was retrieved from a study of cytomegalovirus exposure and HLA in healthy donors. Broader study findings: Productive rates of about 90% or about 30% were seen for most TCR beta V segments in an earlier analysis. A few V segments could not be told apart, such as TRBV6-2 and TRBV6-3, and were left out.

The PCR contained 60 Vbeta and 13 Jbeta primers. Clones were read by immunoSEQ multiplex PCR, and TCRdb kept only the in-frame ones, dropping some. This sample has some 170,000 clones, with around 69% found just once. To note about this clone: Its specificity is unknown.

V lost 6 bases to trimming and J lost 11 bases; unmatched junction nucleotides: 8. Germline CDR1 is MDHEN and CDR2 is SYDVKM. The CDR3 is made up of 12 amino acids. V is TRBV28 and J is TRBJ2-5; 8 bases fit TRBD2. The source material was PBMCs. This sequence was found in a woman in her 30s in good health and CMV-seronegative. The CDR3 nucleotides read TGTGCCAGCAGGACGGGAGGGCGTGGGCAGTACTTC. It specifies CASRTGGRGQYF.